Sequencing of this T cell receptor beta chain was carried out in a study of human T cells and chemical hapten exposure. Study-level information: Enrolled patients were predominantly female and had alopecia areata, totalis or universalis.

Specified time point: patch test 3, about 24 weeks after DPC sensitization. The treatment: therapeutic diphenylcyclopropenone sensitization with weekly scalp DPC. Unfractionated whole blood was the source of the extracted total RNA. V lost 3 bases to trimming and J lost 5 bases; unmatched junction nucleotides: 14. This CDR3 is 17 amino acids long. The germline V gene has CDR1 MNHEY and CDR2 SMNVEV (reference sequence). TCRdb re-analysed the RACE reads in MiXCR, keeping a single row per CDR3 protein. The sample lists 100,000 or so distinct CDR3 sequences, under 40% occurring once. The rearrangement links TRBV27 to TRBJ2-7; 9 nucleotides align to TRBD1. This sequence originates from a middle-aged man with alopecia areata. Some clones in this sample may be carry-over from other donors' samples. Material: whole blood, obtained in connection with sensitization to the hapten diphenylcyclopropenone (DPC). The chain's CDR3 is CASSFDRGVGRGNEQYF. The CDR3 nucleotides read TGTGCCAGCAGTTTCGACAGGGGGGTTGGTAGGGGAAACGAGCAGTACTTC.